This TCR beta chain was found in a study of a mutant IDH1 vaccine in newly diagnosed glioma. About the research overall: Treated patients had a mean age of about 37 years and a sex split that was roughly 60% male and roughly 40% female.

The V end lost 2 bases, the J end lost 4 bases, and 14 bases lay between the germline ends. This CDR3 region has 15 residues. The germline V gene has CDR1 LNHDA and CDR2 SQIVND (reference sequence). Time point described: week 23, last vaccination. The investigators gave 300 ug of mutant IDH1 20-mer peptide in each vaccine dose, together with topical imiquimod. About this clone itself: Its matching antigen is unknown.

Assay: immunoSEQ multiplex PCR; the TCRdb copy retains only in-frame clones and omits some. The sample records roughly 76,000 clones, approximately 85% being singletons. The V gene is TRBV19, the J gene TRBJ1-2, with TRBD1 as a possible D gene (5 bases). Sequencing was performed on PBMCs, taken from a glioma patient whose treatment included an IDH1 peptide vaccine. This clonotype originated in a young man with glioma. Some clones in this sample may be carry-over from other donors' samples. Written as DNA, the CDR3 is TGTGCCAGTAGTATACCAGGGATGAATCGCTATGGCTACACCTTC. Encoded protein: CASSIPGMNRYGYTF.